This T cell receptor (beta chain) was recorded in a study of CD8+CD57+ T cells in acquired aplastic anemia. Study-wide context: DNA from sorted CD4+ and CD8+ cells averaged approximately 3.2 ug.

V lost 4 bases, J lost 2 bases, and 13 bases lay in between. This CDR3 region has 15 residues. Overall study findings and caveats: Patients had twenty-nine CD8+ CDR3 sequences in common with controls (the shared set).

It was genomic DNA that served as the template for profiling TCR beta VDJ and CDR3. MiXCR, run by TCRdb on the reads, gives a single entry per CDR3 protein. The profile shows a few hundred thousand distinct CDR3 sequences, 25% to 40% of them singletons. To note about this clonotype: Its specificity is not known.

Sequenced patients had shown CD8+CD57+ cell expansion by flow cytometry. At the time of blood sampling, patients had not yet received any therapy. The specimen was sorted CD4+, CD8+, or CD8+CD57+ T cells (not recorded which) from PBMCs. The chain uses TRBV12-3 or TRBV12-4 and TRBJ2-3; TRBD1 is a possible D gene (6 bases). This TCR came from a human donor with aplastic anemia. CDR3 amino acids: CASSYRTVTTDTQYF. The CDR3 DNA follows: TGTGCCAGCAGTTACCGGACAGTGACCACAGATACGCAGTATTTT.